This T cell receptor beta chain was observed in a study of T cell responses to AZD1222 COVID-19 vaccine. Study-level results: Spike-specific TCR breadth and depth were elevated following two AZD1222 doses. Repertoire collection took place solely once the T cell response had peaked. Donors, mostly white British, included more females; clonal diversity was possibly underestimated. Spike regions recognized by vaccine-associated CD4 TCRs spanned the protein, led by 160-218 and 743-854.

The V gene end was trimmed by 3 bases and the J gene end by 5 bases; junction bases not matched to a gene: 17. Germline loops: CDR1 SNHLY, CDR2 FYNNEI. This CDR3 spans 18 amino acids. Clones were sequenced by immunoSEQ multiplex PCR, and TCRdb holds only the in-frame ones, with some missing. The data contain 65,000 to 85,000 clones, approximately 85% of them seen just once; the ten biggest clones take up about 10%. To note about this clone: Its antigen remains unknown.

Sequenced material: peripheral blood, taken 28 days after the second AZD1222 dose. This clonotype was obtained from an adult who received the AZD1222 COVID-19 vaccine. This rearrangement joins TRBV2 to TRBJ2-7, with 9 bases lining up with TRBD2. CDR3 DNA sequence: TGTGCCAGCAGTGATATGTTGGGACTAGCCCGCCGGAGGAACGAGCAGTACTTC. It codes for CASSDMLGLARRRNEQYF.